These T cell receptor beta chains were read from a single sample in a study of T cells in Graves' hyperthyroidism and ophthalmopathy. TCRdb ran MiXCR on the multiplex PCR reads and lists one entry per CDR3 protein. The sample holds over 700,000 distinct CDR3 sequences, around a sixth seen once. Sequenced sample: blood. The receptors originated from a woman between 45 and 65 years old with Graves' hyperthyroidism that later progressed to Graves' ophthalmopathy. Both conserved end residues are part of each CDR3. D genes are given only for firm matches. Clone size, where shown, is once, few, many, or a class for clones that have expanded.

many	TRBV7-2	.	TRBJ1-1	CASSTPEVAFF	TGTGCCAGCAGTACACCGGAGGTGGCTTTCTTT
many	TRBV20-1	.	TRBJ1-4	CSARERTTNEKLFF	TGCAGTGCTCGCGAAAGAACAACTAATGAAAAACTGTTTTTT
.	TRBV7-2	.	TRBJ2-7	CASSSSRAEQYF	TGTGCCAGCAGCTCGAGCCGGGCCGAGCAGTACTTC
many	TRBV5-1	.	TRBJ1-2	CASSTGTQDRGHGYTF	TGCGCCAGCAGTACCGGGACACAGGATCGGGGCCATGGCTACACCTTC
many	TRBV18	.	TRBJ2-2	CASSPRGYRNTGELFF	TGTGCCAGCTCACCGAGGGGATACAGGAACACCGGGGAGCTGTTTTTT
many	TRBV3-1	.	TRBJ2-5	CASSPGPELTQYF	TGTGCCAGCAGTCCCGGACCGGAATTGACCCAGTACTTC
.	TRBV7-9	TRBD1	TRBJ1-2	CASSSTGTGGIIYGYTF	TGTGCCAGCAGCTCAACAGGGACAGGGGGCATAATCTATGGCTACACCTTC
many	TRBV6-1	TRBD1	TRBJ1-1	CASRRDRDMNTEAFF	TGTGCCAGCAGGAGGGACAGAGATATGAACACTGAAGCCTTCTTT
.	TRBV4-1	TRBD2	TRBJ2-1	CASSQAPSGGPYNEQFF	TGCGCCAGCAGCCAAGCTCCTAGCGGGGGCCCCTACAATGAGCAGTTCTTC
.	TRBV27	TRBD1	TRBJ2-7	CASKNRGSYEQYF	TGTGCCAGCAAAAACAGGGGGTCCTACGAGCAGTACTTC
.	TRBV6-5	TRBD1	TRBJ1-2	CASSGQAYGYTF	TGTGCCAGCAGCGGACAGGCGTATGGCTACACCTTC
few	TRBV5-6	TRBD2	TRBJ2-2	CASSPTSLAGAYTGELFF	TGTGCCAGCAGCCCAACAAGCCTAGCGGGGGCCTATACCGGGGAGCTGTTTTTT
.	TRBV9	TRBD1	TRBJ1-1	CASSVMGQGDEAFF	TGTGCCAGCAGCGTCATGGGACAGGGAGATGAAGCTTTCTTT
.	TRBV3-1	.	TRBJ1-1	CASSQDTLMNTEAFF	TGTGCCAGCAGCCAAGATACACTTATGAACACTGAAGCTTTCTTT
many	TRBV6-1	.	TRBJ1-5	CASVEQYNQPQHF	TGTGCCAGCGTTGAACAGTACAATCAGCCCCAGCATTTT
many	TRBV20-1	.	TRBJ1-1	CSAEDRNTEAFF	TGCAGTGCTGAGGATCGGAACACTGAAGCTTTCTTT
.	TRBV6-2/TRBV6-3	.	TRBJ1-2	CASSYELSYGYTF	TGTGCCAGCAGTTACGAACTATCCTATGGCTACACCTTC
.	TRBV12-3/TRBV12-4	.	TRBJ1-1	CASRSTWNTEAFF	TGTGCCAGCAGATCAACATGGAACACTGAAGCTTTCTTT
many	TRBV2	.	TRBJ1-1	CASSVRGGIRTEAFF	TGTGCCAGCAGTGTGAGGGGGGGGATACGAACTGAAGCTTTCTTT
many	TRBV20-1	TRBD1	TRBJ1-6	CSARDGGTGTSPLHF	TGCAGTGCTAGAGATGGAGGGACAGGGACTTCACCCCTCCACTTT
few	TRBV5-1	TRBD1	TRBJ1-2	CASSLDRPYHGYTF	TGCGCCAGCAGCCTGGACAGGCCTTACCATGGCTACACCTTC
many	TRBV5-4	TRBD1	TRBJ2-5	CASSWQGAQYF	TGTGCCAGCAGCTGGCAGGGGGCCCAGTACTTC
once	TRBV20-1	TRBD2	TRBJ2-2	CSAPAAGGGTGELFF	TGCAGTGCCCCGGCGGCGGGGGGGGGTACCGGGGAGCTGTTTTTT
.	TRBV6-9	.	TRBJ2-2	CASSYTGGRTGELFF	TGTGCCAGCAGTTATACCGGGGGGCGAACCGGGGAGCTGTTTTTT
many	TRBV7-3	TRBD2	TRBJ2-1	CASSSTRRGGLGEQFF	TGTGCCAGCAGCTCAACAAGGCGGGGGGGCCTCGGTGAGCAGTTCTTC